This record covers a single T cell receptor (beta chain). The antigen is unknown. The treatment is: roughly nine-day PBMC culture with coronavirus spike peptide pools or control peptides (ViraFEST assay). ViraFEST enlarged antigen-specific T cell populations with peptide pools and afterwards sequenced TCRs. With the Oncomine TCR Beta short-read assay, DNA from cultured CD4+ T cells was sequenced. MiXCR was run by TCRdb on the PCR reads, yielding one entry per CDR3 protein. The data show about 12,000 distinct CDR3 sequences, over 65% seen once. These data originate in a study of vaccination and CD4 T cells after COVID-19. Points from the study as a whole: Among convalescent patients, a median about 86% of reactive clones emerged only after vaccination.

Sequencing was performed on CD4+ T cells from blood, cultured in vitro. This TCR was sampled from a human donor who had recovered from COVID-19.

The DNA of the CDR3 is TGCAGTGCTCACGACAGGGTATATGAAAAACTGTTTTTT. Translation gives CSAHDRVYEKLFF. The chain joins TRBV20-1 to TRBJ1-4; 7 bases are a match to TRBD1. The CDR3 is 13 amino acids. Germline trimming cut 5 bases from V and 6 bases from J; bases unmatched to any gene: 6. Looked up from germline, CDR1 is DFQATT and CDR2 is SNEGSKA (reference sequence).